The 20 T cell receptor beta chains below all came from one sample that was sequenced in a study of tumor T cells in aggressive B-cell lymphoma. Assay used: immunoSEQ multiplex PCR; TCRdb lists only in-frame clones, some missing. The sample consists of about 11,000 clones, around 89% of them appearing once. The source material was tumor tissue. The origin of the receptors is an adult with diffuse large B cell lymphoma.

The V call is TRBV5-3, the J call TRBJ2-7; a possible D gene is TRBD2 (11 bases). TRBV5-3 belongs to the ORF category, with a function that is uncertain. V was shortened by 4 bases and J by 6 bases, with 29 bases between the two germline ends. This CDR3 spans 18 amino acids. CDR3 protein: CARSRGQGPLAGDSEQYF. The DNA of the CDR3 is TGTGCCAGAAGCAGGGGACAGGGGCCACTAGCGGGAGACTCCGAGCAGTACTTC.

This chain uses TRBV6-5 with TRBJ2-1; 8 bases match TRBD2. V shed 5 bases and J 6 bases; nucleotides not matched to a gene: 6. Per germline, CDR1 MNHEY and CDR2 SVGAGI. CDR3 length equals 14 residues. The CDR3 nucleotides read TGTGCCAGCAGTGGGGGACTAGTGGGCAATGAGCAGTTCTTC. It yields the protein CASSGGLVGNEQFF.

This chain joins TRBV7-6 and TRBJ2-5, with 7 bases identical to TRBD2. CDR3 length: 14 amino acids. Germline CDR1 reads SGHVS; CDR2 reads FNYEAQ. With V trimmed by 5 bases and J by 5 bases, 8 bases remained unmatched. Here the CDR3 reads CASSTPDSGETQYF. The CDR3 DNA follows: TGTGCCAGCAGCACCCCGGATAGCGGGGAGACCCAGTACTTC.

This sequence joins TRBV27 and TRBJ2-2; 13 positions match TRBD2. Germline CDR1 is MNHEY and CDR2 is SMNVEV (reference sequence). The CDR3 runs 17 residues. With 2 bases clipped from V and 5 bases from J, the junction kept 5 bases outside the gene matches. DNA for the CDR3: TGTGCCAGCAGTTTAGGGACTAGCGGGGTAAAAACCGGGGAGCTGTTTTTT. As protein: CASSLGTSGVKTGELFF.

This clone was recorded once. The chain has TRBV27 and TRBJ1-2; 8 bases line up with TRBD1. The V gene's germline CDR1 is MNHEY and CDR2 SMNVEV (reference sequence). V was clipped by 6 bases and J by 0 bases; unmatched bases: 0. CDR3 size: 13 residues. The CDR3 DNA reads TGTGCCAGCAGGACAGGGGCTAACTATGGCTACACCTTC. This codes for CASRTGANYGYTF.

The chain links TRBV10-3 to TRBJ2-5, with 7 bases aligning to TRBD2. The CDR3 length is 16 residues. Trimming at V came to 4 bases and at J to 4 bases, leaving 12 bases not matched to a gene. CDR1 and CDR2 (germline): ENHRY, SYGVKD. The CDR3: CAISGDGEGFGETQYF. In DNA form, the CDR3 reads TGTGCCATCAGTGGGGATGGGGAGGGGTTCGGAGAGACCCAGTACTTC.

This rearrangement joins TRBV5-1 to TRBJ2-5; 7 nucleotides align to TRBD1. This CDR3 has 15 residues. CDR1 is SGHRS and CDR2 is YFSETQ in the germline V gene. V lost 1 base to trimming and J lost 5 bases; unmatched junction nucleotides: 8. CDR3 in DNA: TGCGCCAGCAGCTTGAGGGGGCGTAGTAAGGAGACCCAGTACTTC. It is translated as CASSLRGRSKETQYF.

The rearrangement links TRBV15 to TRBJ2-7; TRBD2 matches 8 bases. The CDR3 covers 15 residues. CDR1 is LNHNV, CDR2 YYDKDF, per germline (reference sequence). Germline trimming cut 6 bases from V and 2 bases from J; bases unmatched to any gene: 9. CDR3 coding DNA: TGTGCCACCAGTCCCCGGACTAGCAGACCCTACGAGCAGTACTTC. Amino acid sequence: CATSPRTSRPYEQYF.

The V and J genes are TRBV30 and TRBJ2-1; 11 bases map to TRBD2. The CDR3 is 17 amino acids. Germline lookup yields CDR1 GTSNPN and CDR2 SVGIG (reference sequence). Germline trimming cut 0 bases from V and 7 bases from J; bases unmatched to any gene: 11. Here the CDR3 DNA reads TGTGCCTGGAGTGTACGTGGGCTAGCGGGAGGAGGTAATGAGCAGTTCTTC. Its translation: CAWSVRGLAGGGNEQFF.

This chain uses TRBV19 with TRBJ2-7; no reliable D call. Trimming took 5 bases from V and 4 from J, leaving 15 bases between them. The CDR3 has 14 residues. The V gene's germline CDR1 is LNHDA and CDR2 SQIVND (reference sequence). CDR3 loop: CASSPQVAAYEQYF. CDR3 in DNA: TGTGCCAGTAGTCCCCAAGTTGCGGCGTACGAGCAGTACTTC.

The rearrangement uses TRBV7-8 and TRBJ1-1; D is unresolved. This CDR3 has 13 residues. CDR1 is SGHVS, CDR2 FQNEAQ, per germline. The V and J ends lost 1 base and 1 base respectively, with 4 bases between them. This CDR3 is CASSLGENTEAFF. The CDR3 DNA reads as TGTGCCAGCAGCTTAGGCGAGAACACTGAAGCTTTCTTT.

This clone was seen just once. This chain links TRBV2 with TRBJ2-5; 8 nucleotides agree with TRBD1. The CDR3 is 16 residues long. V trimming: 0 bases; J trimming: 5 bases; junction bases outside the gene matches: 8. Germline-derived CDR1 and CDR2 are SNHLY and FYNNEI. The CDR3 sequence is CASSEAQDRGYETQYF. The CDR3 bases are TGTGCCAGCAGTGAAGCCCAAGACAGGGGTTACGAGACCCAGTACTTC. The complete variable domain, with remaining parts taken from reference TRBV2 and TRBJ2-5, reads EPEVTQTPSHQVTQMGQEVILRCVPISNHLYFYWYRQILGQKVEFLVSFYNNEISEKSEIFDDQFSVERPDGSNFTLKIRSTKLEDSAMYFCASSEAQDRGYETQYFGPGTRLLVL.

This chain joins TRBV5-1 and TRBJ1-1; no clear D. The V gene's germline CDR1 is SGHRS and CDR2 YFSETQ. The CDR3 runs to 14 residues. The V and J ends lost 1 base and 0 bases respectively, with 7 bases between them. CDR3 in amino acids: CASSLWSMNTEAFF. As DNA, the CDR3 is TGCGCCAGCAGCTTGTGGAGTATGAACACTGAAGCTTTCTTT.

This sequence joins TRBV18 and TRBJ2-2; no clear D. V was cut by 3 bases and J by 3 bases, with 5 bases left in between. This CDR3 has 13 residues. Germline V CDR1 and CDR2: KGHSH, LQKENI. For the CDR3, the DNA is TGTGCCAGCTCACCTCGAGACACCGGGGAGCTGTTTTTT. Translating it yields CASSPRDTGELFF.

The rearrangement joins TRBV5-1 to TRBJ2-7; possible D gene TRBD1, 6 bases. Germline assignment: CDR1 SGHRS and CDR2 YFSETQ. Trimming left V 3 bases short and J 3 bases short, with 22 bases between. The CDR3 is 17 residues long. CDR3 protein: CASSWGRSTGTDYEQYF. The DNA for the CDR3 is TGCGCCAGCAGCTGGGGGCGAAGCACCGGGACGGACTACGAGCAGTACTTC.

The chain is built from TRBV5-1 and TRBJ2-7; 9 bases map to TRBD2. The V and J ends lost 0 bases and 6 bases, in that order; junction bases with no gene match: 1. CDR3 size: 13 residues. Looked up from germline, CDR1 is SGHRS and CDR2 is YFSETQ. The CDR3: CASSLVSGGEQYF. The CDR3 nucleotides are TGCGCCAGCAGCTTGGTTAGCGGGGGCGAGCAGTACTTC.

The J gene is TRBJ2-2, the V gene TRBV14; D uncertain. CDR1 is SGHDN, CDR2 FVKESK, per germline. The CDR3 is 16 amino acids. V was trimmed by 0 bases and J by 2 bases, leaving 10 bases between them. The CDR3 DNA sequence: TGTGCCAGCAGCCAAGAGTTGAGGAGAAACACCGGGGAGCTGTTTTTT. Translated: CASSQELRRNTGELFF.

The V gene is TRBV11-2, the J gene TRBJ2-5; 11 nucleotides match TRBD1. V lost 5 bases to trimming and J lost 7 bases; unmatched junction nucleotides: 3. There are 13 residues in the CDR3. CDR1 and CDR2 (germline): SGHAT, FQNNGV. CDR3 region: CASSRDRGVTQYF. The DNA of the CDR3 is TGTGCCAGCAGCCGGGACAGGGGGGTGACCCAGTACTTC.

The rearrangement joins TRBV19 to TRBJ2-3, with 8 bases identical to TRBD2. Germline CDR1 and CDR2: LNHDA and SQIVND (reference sequence). The length of the CDR3 is 15 residues. J was trimmed by 1 base and V by 8 bases; bases with no gene match: 8. The CDR3 reads CASRTGGPRTDTQYF. DNA of the CDR3: TGTGCCAGTCGGACGGGAGGGCCGCGCACAGATACGCAGTATTTT. Drawing the rest from reference TRBV19 and TRBJ2-3, the complete variable domain is DGGITQSPKYLFRKEGQNVTLSCEQNLNHDAMYWYRQDPGQGLRLIYYSQIVNDFQKGDIAEGYSVSREKKESFPLTVTSAQKNPTAFYLCASRTGGPRTDTQYFGPGTRLTVL.

The V call is TRBV7-2, the J call TRBJ2-1; no firm D call. V lost 1 base to trimming and J lost 7 bases, with 11 bases between them. Germline V gene data show CDR1 as SGHTA and CDR2 as FQGNSA. The length of the CDR3 is 14 residues. CDR3 region: CASSLGPAWNEQFF. CDR3 coding DNA: TGTGCCAGCAGCTTAGGTCCAGCGTGGAATGAGCAGTTCTTC.